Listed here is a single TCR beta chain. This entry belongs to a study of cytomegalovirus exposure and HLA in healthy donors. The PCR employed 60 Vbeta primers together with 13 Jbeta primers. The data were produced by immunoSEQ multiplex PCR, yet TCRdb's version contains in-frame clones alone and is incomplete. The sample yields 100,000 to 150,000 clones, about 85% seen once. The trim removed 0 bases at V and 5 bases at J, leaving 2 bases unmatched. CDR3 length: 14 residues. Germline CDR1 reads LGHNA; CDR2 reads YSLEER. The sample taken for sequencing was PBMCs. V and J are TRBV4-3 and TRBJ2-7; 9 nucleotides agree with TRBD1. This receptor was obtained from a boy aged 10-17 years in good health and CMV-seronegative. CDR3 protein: CASSQDGDRDEQYF. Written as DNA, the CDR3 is TGCGCCAGCAGCCAAGATGGGGACAGGGACGAGCAGTACTTC.